The present T cell receptor (beta chain) was sequenced within a study of blood T cell repertoires in COVID-19. In the study overall: Donors in the United States, Italy and Spain gave samples during acute or convalescent COVID-19. T cells, B-cell-depleted T cells, or PBMCs supplied cDNA or gDNA.

In the original processing: By means of reference gene primer amplification, nucleated cell counts were estimated. Measured with immunoSEQ multiplex PCR; TCRdb has only the in-frame clones, and not every one. The V and J calls and the clone size are those of that table, but D and trimming were determined from the DNA. Of 70,000 to 90,000 clones listed, approximately 87% are singletons. Unmatched junction bases numbered 2, after V lost 6 bases and J lost 1 base. The length of the CDR3 is 13 residues. The germline CDR1 and CDR2 sequences are LNHDA and SQIVND (reference sequence). The sequenced sample was peripheral blood. V usage is TRBV19 and J usage is TRBJ1-1; 7 bases fit TRBD1. The sequence derives from a woman aged 80 or over with acute or convalescent COVID-19. The CDR3 coding sequence is TGTGCCAGTAGGACAGGGACGAACACTGAAGCTTTCTTT. Translating it yields CASRTGTNTEAFF.